This entry is about one TCR beta chain. This sample stems from a study of OX40 agonist ivuxolimab in advanced cancers. From germline, CDR1 is MGHDK and CDR2 SYGVNS. V lost 5 bases, J lost 4 bases, and 12 bases stayed unmatched. This CDR3 region has 16 residues. The method was immunoSEQ multiplex PCR; TCRdb's version includes in-frame clones alone and lacks a portion of them. Among 70,000 to 85,000 clones listed, around 87% were seen once. The specimen was CD4+ or CD8+ T cells sorted from blood, collected in a trial of the OX40 agonist ivuxolimab. The TCR comes from an adult with an advanced solid tumor such as melanoma, head and neck, liver or kidney cancer. The chain combines TRBV25-1 with TRBJ2-3; 7 positions match TRBD2. The CDR3: CASSKLGGRAPDTQYF. In DNA, the CDR3 is TGTGCCAGCAGTAAATTAGGTGGGAGGGCCCCAGATACGCAGTATTTT.